Listed below are T cell receptor beta chains from one sample, sequenced in a study of cytomegalovirus exposure and HLA in healthy donors. The repertoire was sequenced with immunoSEQ multiplex PCR; TCRdb's copy has only in-frame clones and lacks some. The profile shows 130,000 to 150,000 clones, 65% to 85% of them singletons. Material for sequencing was PBMCs. These receptors all stem from a male donor in good health and CMV-seronegative. CDR3s include the opening cysteine and the closing phenylalanine or tryptophan. A D gene is named only where the DNA matches it firmly.

v_gene: TRBV28
j_gene: TRBJ2-1
d_gene: TRBD2
CDR3nt: TGTGCCAGCACCCCAAGAGGGACTAGCGGGAGGGATGAGCAGTTCTTC
CDR3aa: CASTPRGTSGRDEQFF

v_gene: TRBV5-6
j_gene: TRBJ2-3
d_gene: TRBD2
CDR3nt: TGTGCCAGCAGCTCGGGACTAGCGGCAGCGACCTTCACAGATACGCAGTATTTT
CDR3aa: CASSSGLAAATFTDTQYF

v_gene: TRBV27
j_gene: TRBJ2-5
d_gene: .
CDR3nt: TGTGCCAGCAGCCGAGGACTCGGGGAGACCCAGTACTTC
CDR3aa: CASSRGLGETQYF

v_gene: TRBV10-3
j_gene: TRBJ1-1
d_gene: .
CDR3nt: TGTGCCATCAGTGATGGACAGACGAACACTGAAGCTTTCTTT
CDR3aa: CAISDGQTNTEAFF

v_gene: TRBV28
j_gene: TRBJ1-2
d_gene: .
CDR3nt: TGTGCCAGCAGGGAACAGGGTTTATATGGCTACACCTTC
CDR3aa: CASREQGLYGYTF

v_gene: TRBV27
j_gene: TRBJ2-1
d_gene: TRBD2
CDR3nt: TGTGCCAGCAGTTTATCGGCGGGAGAGGTTTACAATGAGCAGTTCTTC
CDR3aa: CASSLSAGEVYNEQFF

v_gene: TRBV5-1
j_gene: TRBJ2-5
d_gene: .
CDR3nt: TGCGCCAGCAGCTTGGGCCCGGGAGAGACCCAGTACTTC
CDR3aa: CASSLGPGETQYF

v_gene: TRBV6-5
j_gene: TRBJ2-7
d_gene: TRBD2
CDR3nt: TGTGCCAGCAGTCCCGGGACTACCTACGAGCAGTACTTC
CDR3aa: CASSPGTTYEQYF

v_gene: TRBV14
j_gene: TRBJ1-1
d_gene: .
CDR3nt: TGTGCCAGCAGCCCCCGGGAGAGTGGGGGGGCTGAAGCTTTCTTT
CDR3aa: CASSPRESGGAEAFF

v_gene: TRBV5-4
j_gene: TRBJ2-2
d_gene: TRBD2
CDR3nt: TGTGCCAGCAGCTACCGACTAGCGGGGGCGGATTATTTCCCCGGGGAGCTGTTTTTT
CDR3aa: CASSYRLAGADYFPGELFF

v_gene: TRBV5-5
j_gene: TRBJ1-1
d_gene: .
CDR3nt: TGTGCCAGCAGCTTTCAGATAGGGGTGAACACTGAAGCTTTCTTT
CDR3aa: CASSFQIGVNTEAFF

v_gene: TRBV6-5
j_gene: TRBJ1-2
d_gene: .
CDR3nt: TGTGCCAGCAGTCAGGGGATTGGCTACACCTTC
CDR3aa: CASSQGIGYTF

v_gene: TRBV28
j_gene: TRBJ2-7
d_gene: TRBD1
CDR3nt: TGTGCCAGCAGTTGGACAGGGAGTAATGACGAGCAGTACTTC
CDR3aa: CASSWTGSNDEQYF